The next 6 T cell receptor beta chains were all read from a single sample in a study of cytomegalovirus exposure and HLA in healthy donors. The PCR had 60 Vbeta and 13 Jbeta primers. Method: immunoSEQ multiplex PCR; TCRdb's copy keeps in-frame clones and lacks some. The profile shows under 300,000 clones, approximately 85% of them singletons. What was sequenced was PBMCs. The origin of the receptors is a woman aged 35 to 49 in good health and CMV-seropositive.

This sequence joins TRBV28 and TRBJ2-3; D is ambiguous. The CDR3 covers 13 residues. The germline V gene has CDR1 MDHEN and CDR2 SYDVKM. V gave up 2 bases and J gave up 2 bases, with 5 bases separating them. As DNA, the CDR3 is TGTGCCAGCAGTTTAAGCCCCACAGATACGCAGTATTTT. Its translation is CASSLSPTDTQYF.

This chain connects TRBV29-1 to TRBJ1-3; D unresolved. The germline CDR1 and CDR2 sequences are SQVTM and ANQGSEA. V lost 4 bases to trimming and J lost 0 bases, with 7 bases between them. This CDR3 is built from 13 residues. The CDR3 DNA is TGCAGCGTTGCTACAGTCTCTGGAAACACCATATATTTT. This codes for CSVATVSGNTIYF.

By share, this clone ranks as medium-sized. V is TRBV4-2 and J is TRBJ2-3, with a weak D call TRBD2 (7 bases). Germline V gene data show CDR1 as LGHNA and CDR2 as YNFKEQ. The length of the CDR3 is 15 residues. The V end was cut by 2 bases, the J end by 6 bases, with 15 bases between. The CDR3 DNA sequence: TGTGCCAGCAGCCAAAGCGGGGAGGGGGTGGATACGCAGTATTTT. Translation: CASSQSGEGVDTQYF.

This chain uses TRBV27 with TRBJ1-1; D possibly corresponds to TRBD1 (6 bases). The CDR3 is made up of 15 amino acids. The germline gives CDR1 MNHEY, CDR2 SMNVEV (reference sequence). V lost 2 bases, J lost 10 bases, and 20 bases lay in between. In DNA form, the CDR3 reads TGTGCCAGCAGTTTAGGCAGGGGAATCTATCCGCGAGCTTTCTTT. It codes for CASSLGRGIYPRAFF.

CDR3 sequence: CASSQGLVYEQYF. In DNA form, the CDR3 reads TGCGCCAGCAGCCAAGGGCTCGTCTACGAGCAGTACTTC. The chain uses TRBV4-3 and TRBJ2-7; D unresolved. The ends were cut back, 1 base at V and 3 bases at J, with 7 bases in the middle. Germline CDR1 and CDR2: LGHNA and YSLEER. CDR3 length: 13 residues.

The J gene is TRBJ1-1, the V gene TRBV5-6; 10 bases are a match to TRBD1. V lost 0 bases, J lost 0 bases, and 2 bases stayed unmatched. CDR1 and CDR2 (germline): SGHDT, YYEEEE. The CDR3 spans 16 residues. CDR3 sequence: CASSLGDRGLNTEAFF. CDR3 DNA sequence: TGTGCCAGCAGCTTGGGGGACAGGGGTCTGAACACTGAAGCTTTCTTT.